These 9 T cell receptor beta chains share one sample of origin, sequenced in a study of PD-1 blockade in mismatch repair-deficient tumors. The data were produced by immunoSEQ multiplex PCR, yet TCRdb's version contains in-frame clones alone and is incomplete. The table has some 84,000 clones, 81% seen once. Material: peripheral blood, obtained 12 weeks after starting pembrolizumab. The receptors here all came from an adult with mismatch repair-deficient cancer.

The chain combines TRBV12-5 with TRBJ2-3; 9 nucleotides align to TRBD1. This CDR3 spans 17 amino acids. Unmatched junction bases numbered 7, after V lost 1 base and J lost 2 bases. Germline V CDR1 and CDR2: LGHNT, FRNRAP. The DNA for the CDR3 is TGTGCTAGTGGTTTGGGGGGACAGGGACTATCCACAGATACGCAGTATTTT. Translation gives CASGLGGQGLSTDTQYF.

The V gene is TRBV27, the J gene TRBJ2-1; no firm D call. The CDR3 runs 12 residues. Trimming shortened V by 10 bases and J by 6 bases, and 13 bases separated the two germline ends. The V gene's germline CDR1 is MNHEY and CDR2 SMNVEV (reference sequence). CDR3 loop: CATHPPLNEQFF. CDR3 in DNA: TGTGCCACCCATCCCCCCCTCAATGAGCAGTTCTTC.

The CDR3 region has the DNA TGTGCCAGCAGTTATCTTGGCACTAGCGGGACCTACGAGCAGTACTTC. As protein: CASSYLGTSGTYEQYF. The chain carries TRBV6-9 and TRBJ2-7; 10 nucleotides match TRBD2. Losses at the gene ends were 2 bases for V and 2 bases for J; bases not matched to a gene: 6. The CDR3 runs to 16 residues. Per the germline V gene, CDR1 is MNHGY and CDR2 is SVAAGI.

The chain combines TRBV14 with TRBJ1-2; D uncertain. The CDR3 length is 12 residues. Germline CDR1 SGHDN, CDR2 FVKESK. The V end was cut by 5 bases, the J end by 4 bases, with 8 bases between. The CDR3 DNA is TGTGCCAGCAGCGCTCAAGGCTATGGCTACACCTTC. Its protein is CASSAQGYGYTF.

The chain uses TRBV2 and TRBJ2-1; TRBD1 is a possible D gene (5 bases). Germline V gene lookup returns CDR1 SNHLY and CDR2 FYNNEI. The ends were cut back, 7 bases at V and 1 base at J, with 20 bases in the middle. The CDR3 consists of 17 residues. CDR3 protein: CASIGAGSLESYNEQFF. For the CDR3, the DNA is TGTGCCAGCATAGGGGCAGGTTCCCTCGAATCCTACAATGAGCAGTTCTTC.

This clone has just one count. The chain carries TRBV11-3 and TRBJ2-5; 12 bases line up with TRBD2. Per the germline V gene, CDR1 is SGHNT and CDR2 is YENEEA. V dropped 3 bases and J dropped 4; count of bases not matched to a gene: 0. The CDR3 covers 14 residues. The CDR3 coding sequence is TGTGCCAGCAGCTTGGGACTAGCGGGAGAGACCCAGTACTTC. It encodes CASSLGLAGETQYF.

This clone was seen just once. The V and J genes are TRBV27 and TRBJ2-7; no clear D. Trimming took off 4 bases at V and 2 bases at J, with 15 bases between the two ends. The length of the CDR3 is 15 residues. Germline loops: CDR1 MNHEY, CDR2 SMNVEV (reference sequence). CDR3 region: CASSSVNLLTYEQYF. The CDR3 DNA reads TGTGCCAGCAGTTCCGTCAACCTCTTAACCTACGAGCAGTACTTC.

The gene calls are TRBV7-6 and TRBJ2-2; 9 positions match TRBD2. Losses at the gene ends were 6 bases for V and 6 bases for J; bases not matched to a gene: 17. CDR3 length equals 18 residues. Germline V gene lookup returns CDR1 SGHVS and CDR2 FNYEAQ. The CDR3 spells CASSQISGSFAGAGELFF. The CDR3, as DNA: TGTGCCAGCAGTCAGATTAGCGGGAGTTTCGCAGGAGCCGGGGAGCTGTTTTTT. Full variable domain (outside the CDR3, taken from reference TRBV7-6 and TRBJ2-2): GAGVSQSPRYKVTKRGQDVALRCDPISGHVSLYWYRQALGQGPEFLTYFNYEAQQDKSGLPNDRFSAERPEGSISTLTIQRTEQRDSAMYRCASSQISGSFAGAGELFFGEGSRLTVL.

The chain has TRBV9 and TRBJ2-2; 13 positions match TRBD2. J lost 4 bases, V lost 4 bases, and 7 bases had no gene match. Germline V lookup: CDR1 SGDLS, CDR2 YYNGEE. This CDR3 comprises 17 residues. CDR3 sequence (DNA): TGTGCCAGCAGCCCCTGGACTAGCGGGAGAAGCACCGGGGAGCTGTTTTTT. Translated: CASSPWTSGRSTGELFF. The whole variable domain, remainder taken from reference TRBV9 and TRBJ2-2, is DSGVTQTPKHLITATGQRVTLRCSPRSGDLSVYWYQQSLDQGLQFLIQYYNGEERAKGNILERFSAQQFPDLHSELNLSSLELGDSALYFCASSPWTSGRSTGELFFGEGSRLTVL.